The clone carrying this T cell receptor (beta chain) showed up just once. This table comes from immunoSEQ multiplex PCR, and its TCRdb copy is limited to in-frame clones, with some not included. The sample contains roughly 62,000 clones, about 89% of which appear only once. The sample originates from a study of T cell changes during pregnancy in multiple sclerosis. There are 17 residues in the CDR3. CDR1 is LNHDA, CDR2 SQIVND, per germline (reference sequence). V shed 3 bases, J shed 2 bases, and the junction held 8 bases outside the gene matches. This TCR derives from a female donor with multiple sclerosis, enrolled in a pregnancy study. Material: peripheral blood, obtained in the first trimester of pregnancy. V gene TRBV19 combines with J gene TRBJ2-3; the match to TRBD1 covers 10 bases. The chain's CDR3 is CASSMATGGIPTDTQYF. CDR3 sequence (DNA): TGTGCCAGTAGTATGGCGACAGGGGGCATCCCCACAGATACGCAGTATTTT.